This is a list of T cell receptor beta chains from one sample in a study of blood T cell repertoires in COVID-19. Some clones are missing from TCRdb's copy, which holds only in-frame ones; the method was immunoSEQ multiplex PCR. The data show about 270,000 clones, just under 90% seen once. Sequenced material: PBMCs or T cells enriched from blood (not recorded which). These receptors originate from a woman aged 25 to 39 with acute COVID-19. The CDR3 runs from the conserved cysteine through the conserved F or W. D genes are given only for firm matches. A row's size may be missing; if present it is once, few, many or a size class.

TRBJ1-2 | - | TRBV27 | - | CASSTGPGGYTF | TGTGCCAGCAGTACGGGCCCGGGGGGCTACACCTTC
TRBJ1-2 | TRBD1 | TRBV27 | - | CASSHTGDGYTF | TGTGCCAGCAGCCACACAGGGGATGGCTACACCTTC
TRBJ2-7 | - | TRBV27 | - | CASSWSFSQGWYEQYF | TGTGCCAGCAGTTGGTCGTTTAGTCAGGGGTGGTACGAGCAGTACTTC
TRBJ1-6 | - | TRBV25-1 | - | CASSEQGHSPLHF | TGTGCCAGCAGTGAACAGGGGCATTCACCCCTCCACTTT
TRBJ2-3 | TRBD2 | TRBV5-4 | once | CASSILADLTDTQYF | TGTGCCAGCAGCATCCTAGCGGACCTCACAGATACGCAGTATTTT
TRBJ1-1 | TRBD1 | TRBV5-1 | - | CASKDRGQNTEAFF | TGCGCCAGCAAGGACAGGGGGCAGAACACTGAAGCTTTCTTT
TRBJ1-2 | - | TRBV5-4 | - | CASSLAVQGHGYTF | TGTGCCAGCAGCTTGGCCGTACAGGGCCATGGCTACACCTTC
TRBJ2-7 | TRBD1 | TRBV28 | - | CASSLLGTGVEQYF | TGTGCCAGCAGTTTATTGGGGACAGGGGTCGAGCAGTACTTC
TRBJ2-7 | TRBD2 | TRBV3-1/TRBV3-2 | - | CASSQDLPRLAGGIKQQYF | TGTGCCAGCAGCCAAGACCTCCCCCGGCTAGCGGGAGGCATAAAACAGCAGTACTTC
TRBJ2-1 | - | TRBV7-2 | - | CASSKYSGEQFF | TGTGCCAGCAGCAAGTACAGTGGTGAGCAGTTCTTC
TRBJ2-1 | TRBD2 | TRBV11-2 | few | CASAVGRLADSYNEQFF | TGTGCCAGCGCCGTAGGCCGACTAGCGGACTCCTACAATGAGCAGTTCTTC
TRBJ1-3 | - | TRBV18 | few | CASSPTPPLSGNTIYF | TGTGCCAGCTCACCTACACCGCCTCTCTCTGGAAACACCATATATTTT
TRBJ1-4 | - | TRBV2 | - | CASSPGAGEKLFF | TGTGCCAGCAGCCCTGGGGCGGGGGAAAAACTGTTTTTT
TRBJ2-3 | - | TRBV5-4 | - | CASRPIGEFADTQYF | TGTGCCAGCAGGCCCATCGGAGAGTTTGCAGATACGCAGTATTTT
TRBJ1-4 | - | TRBV2 | few | CASQLDTVWEKLFF | TGTGCCAGCCAACTGGACACGGTTTGGGAAAAACTGTTTTTT
TRBJ2-2 | TRBD2 | TRBV7-9 | - | CASSLGTSGRAGRTGELFF | TGTGCCAGCAGCCTCGGGACTAGCGGGAGGGCCGGGCGCACCGGGGAGCTGTTTTTT
TRBJ2-7 | - | TRBV27 | - | CASSFSVGWGRNEQYF | TGTGCCAGCAGTTTCTCAGTCGGGTGGGGGAGGAACGAGCAGTACTTC
TRBJ1-1 | TRBD1 | TRBV18 | - | CASSRTGTGGSSGTEAFF | TGTGCCAGCTCACGGACCGGGACAGGGGGCTCCAGCGGCACTGAAGCTTTCTTT
TRBJ2-3 | - | TRBV10-3 | - | CAISDGLLDTQYF | TGTGCCATCAGTGATGGCCTTCTGGATACGCAGTATTTT
TRBJ1-4 | TRBD1 | TRBV4-3 | - | CASSQGQGNEKLFF | TGCGCCAGCAGCCAGGGACAGGGGAATGAAAAACTGTTTTTT
TRBJ1-5 | TRBD1 | TRBV2 | - | CASRWDSVSNQPQHF | TGTGCCAGCCGCTGGGACAGTGTAAGCAATCAGCCCCAGCATTTT
TRBJ1-5 | TRBD1 | TRBV6-5 | - | CASSYSGQDNQPQHF | TGTGCCAGCAGTTACTCGGGACAGGATAATCAGCCCCAGCATTTT
TRBJ2-6 | - | TRBV18 | - | CASSPLAEISSGANVLTF | TGTGCCAGCTCACCTTTAGCCGAAATTAGCTCTGGGGCCAACGTCCTGACTTTC
TRBJ1-5 | TRBD1 | TRBV19 | - | CASSTRTGGAASNQPQHF | TGTGCCAGTAGTACCCGGACAGGAGGGGCTGCTAGCAATCAGCCCCAGCATTTT
TRBJ1-5 | - | TRBV2 | - | CASSAGTWNQPQHF | TGTGCCAGCAGCGCCGGGACATGGAATCAGCCCCAGCATTTT
TRBJ2-2 | - | TRBV11-2 | few | CASSLDPKRELFF | TGTGCCAGCAGCTTAGATCCCAAGCGGGAGCTGTTTTTT
TRBJ2-1 | - | TRBV6-2/TRBV6-3 | few | CASSYGPEGANEQFF | TGTGCCAGCAGTTACGGCCCAGAGGGTGCCAATGAGCAGTTCTTC
TRBJ2-1 | - | TRBV28 | - | CASSLAPGRNEQFF | TGTGCCAGCAGTTTAGCTCCAGGGCGCAATGAGCAGTTCTTC
TRBJ2-3 | - | TRBV28 | - | CASSLGGPDTQYF | TGTGCCAGCAGTTTGGGGGGTCCAGATACGCAGTATTTT
TRBJ2-3 | TRBD2 | TRBV5-4 | - | CASSSTSGGSTDTQYF | TGTGCCAGCAGCTCGACTAGCGGGGGGAGCACAGATACGCAGTATTTT
TRBJ2-2 | - | TRBV11-3 | few | CASSLDFLNTGELFF | TGTGCCAGCAGCTTAGATTTCTTAAACACCGGGGAGCTGTTTTTT
TRBJ2-1 | - | TRBV10-3 | - | CAISESNTDNEQFF | TGTGCCATCAGTGAGTCGAATACAGACAATGAGCAGTTCTTC
TRBJ2-3 | TRBD2 | TRBV29-1 | - | CSVDGGLAVISTDTQYF | TGCAGCGTTGATGGGGGACTAGCGGTAATTAGCACAGATACGCAGTATTTT
TRBJ2-7 | TRBD1 | TRBV28 | - | CASSLGQPYEQYF | TGTGCCAGCAGTTTGGGACAGCCCTACGAGCAGTACTTC
TRBJ2-3 | - | TRBV10-3 | - | CAIRAGGGGTDTQYF | TGTGCCATCAGAGCTGGGGGGGGCGGCACAGATACGCAGTATTTT
TRBJ2-5 | TRBD2 | TRBV11-2 | - | CASSSTSGEEETQYF | TGTGCCAGCAGCTCCACTAGCGGAGAAGAAGAGACCCAGTACTTC
TRBJ2-1 | TRBD1 | TRBV27 | few | CASSLWSTGGGLEQFF | TGTGCCAGCAGTTTATGGAGTACAGGGGGCGGGCTTGAGCAGTTCTTC
TRBJ2-7 | TRBD1 | TRBV2 | many | CAMGTGQGYEQYF | TGTGCCATGGGGACAGGGCAAGGCTACGAGCAGTACTTC
TRBJ1-2 | - | TRBV25-1 | - | CASSEAGEYGYTF | TGTGCCAGCAGTGAAGCAGGTGAATATGGCTACACCTTC
TRBJ1-4 | - | TRBV2 | - | CASSEVGGAPEKLFF | TGTGCCAGCAGTGAAGTAGGGGGGGCGCCTGAAAAACTGTTTTTT
TRBJ2-7 | - | TRBV27 | - | CASSLRGSYEQYF | TGTGCCAGCAGTTTACGAGGCTCCTACGAGCAGTACTTC
TRBJ1-3 | - | TRBV4-1 | - | CASSQDQGGVSGNTIYF | TGCGCCAGCAGCCAAGACCAAGGGGGAGTATCTGGAAACACCATATATTTT
TRBJ1-4 | - | TRBV5-1 | few | CASSLAGGDEKLFF | TGCGCCAGCAGCTTGGCGGGGGGCGATGAAAAACTGTTTTTT
TRBJ1-3 | TRBD1 | TRBV3-1/TRBV3-2 | few | CASTRQGSGNTIYF | TGTGCCAGCACCCGACAGGGCTCGGGAAACACCATATATTTT
TRBJ1-6 | - | TRBV5-4 | - | CASSLDSRNSPLHF | TGTGCCAGCAGCTTGGACAGTAGAAATTCACCCCTCCACTTT
TRBJ1-5 | - | TRBV2 | - | CASSTGSGLGQPQHF | TGTGCCAGCAGCACCGGAAGCGGGCTAGGCCAGCCCCAGCATTTT
TRBJ1-2 | - | TRBV4-3 | - | CASSQDQVRRGAHYGYTF | TGCGCCAGCAGCCAAGATCAGGTCAGGCGGGGGGCGCACTATGGCTACACCTTC
TRBJ2-1 | TRBD2 | TRBV7-2 | - | CASSPRTHLAGVSDEQFF | TGTGCCAGCAGCCCACGTACCCATCTAGCGGGTGTCTCCGATGAGCAGTTCTTC
TRBJ1-3 | - | TRBV6-5 | - | CASSRSNSGNTIYF | TGTGCCAGCAGCCGGAGCAACTCTGGAAACACCATATATTTT
TRBJ2-1 | TRBD2 | TRBV28 | - | CASSFGGVSYNEQFF | TGTGCCAGCAGTTTCGGGGGGGTCTCCTACAATGAGCAGTTCTTC
TRBJ1-3 | TRBD1 | TRBV7-9 | - | CASSLGSGGHSSGNTIYF | TGTGCCAGCAGCTTAGGGTCAGGGGGCCACAGCTCTGGAAACACCATATATTTT
TRBJ2-7 | - | TRBV11-2 | once | CASSSIQGTRSSYEQYF | TGTGCCAGCAGCTCGATACAGGGGACTAGGAGCTCCTACGAGCAGTACTTC
TRBJ2-2 | - | TRBV3-1/TRBV3-2 | - | CASSQDLRSGNTGELFF | TGTGCCAGCAGCCAAGATCTCCGGAGCGGGAACACCGGGGAGCTGTTTTTT
TRBJ2-7 | TRBD1 | TRBV18 | - | CASSPSQGGNEQYF | TGTGCCAGCTCACCATCACAGGGGGGCAACGAGCAGTACTTC